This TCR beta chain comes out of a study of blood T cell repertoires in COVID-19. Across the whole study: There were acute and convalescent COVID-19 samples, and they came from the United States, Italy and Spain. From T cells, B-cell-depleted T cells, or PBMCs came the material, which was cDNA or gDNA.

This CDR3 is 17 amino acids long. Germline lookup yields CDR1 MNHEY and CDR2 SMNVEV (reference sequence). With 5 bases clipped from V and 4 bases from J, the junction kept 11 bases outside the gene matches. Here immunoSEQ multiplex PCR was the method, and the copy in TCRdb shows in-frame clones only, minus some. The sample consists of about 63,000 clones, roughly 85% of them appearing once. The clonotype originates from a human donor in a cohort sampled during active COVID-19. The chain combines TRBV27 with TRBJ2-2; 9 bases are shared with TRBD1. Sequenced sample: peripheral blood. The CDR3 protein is CASSTRTGALGTGELFF. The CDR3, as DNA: TGTGCCAGCAGTACTCGGACAGGGGCCCTCGGCACCGGGGAGCTGTTTTTT.